This TCR beta chain was documented in a study of human thymus T cells. CDR3 size: 14 residues. The germline V gene encodes CDR1 MNHEY and CDR2 SMNVEV (reference sequence). V lost 1 base, J lost 6 bases, and 13 bases lay in between. The protocol was immunoSEQ multiplex PCR, while the TCRdb copy is restricted to in-frame clones and leaves out a portion. This sample has some 50,000 clones, with more than 85% found just once. Half of the eight donors gave roughly 0.5-1 mL blood during surgery. Source material: blood. The sequence was collected from a girl under three years old with a congenital heart defect but otherwise immunologically healthy. This rearrangement joins TRBV27 to TRBJ2-7; D is perhaps TRBD1 or TRBD2 (6 bases each). This chain's CDR3 is CASSLWPGAGEQYF. The CDR3 DNA is TGTGCCAGCAGTTTATGGCCGGGGGCGGGCGAGCAGTACTTC.